This passage covers 23 T cell receptor beta chains from one sample sequenced in a study of CXCR3 chemokines and chemotherapy response in bladder cancer. Via MiXCR, TCRdb re-called the PCR reads, giving one row per CDR3 protein. The sample has over 200 distinct CDR3 sequences; 10% to 15% are singletons. Sampling was carried out from a patient whose treatment included neoadjuvant chemotherapy. Receptors originate from a human donor with bladder cancer that did not respond to neoadjuvant chemotherapy.

By share, this clonotype counts as large. The chain links TRBV24-1 to TRBJ1-2; perhaps TRBD1 as D (6 bases). Germline loops: CDR1 KGHDR, CDR2 SFDVKD. The ends were cut back, 3 bases at V and 3 bases at J, with 7 bases in the middle. This CDR3 is built from 13 residues. This CDR3 reads CATSDGGYYGYTF. CDR3 bases: TGTGCCACCAGTGATGGGGGCTACTATGGCTACACCTTC.

This clonotype counts as hyperexpanded. The chain is built from TRBV19 and TRBJ2-1; TRBD2 is a possible D gene (5 bases). Trimming removed 4 bases at V and 4 bases at J, with 14 bases between. This CDR3 spans 15 amino acids. Germline V gene data show CDR1 as LNHDA and CDR2 as SQIVND (reference sequence). This CDR3 reads CASSSRDFNYNEQFF. The CDR3 DNA is TGTGCCAGTAGTAGCCGGGATTTCAATTACAATGAGCAGTTCTTC.

DNA for the CDR3: TGCAGTGCTACACTACCCCAGGGAGCCGGGGAGCTGTTTTTT. Residues: CSATLPQGAGELFF. The chain is built from TRBV20-1 and TRBJ2-2; D is tentatively TRBD1 or TRBD2 (5 bases each). The V and J ends lost 4 bases and 6 bases respectively, with 15 bases between them. CDR1 and CDR2 from the germline V gene are DFQATT and SNEGSKA (reference sequence). CDR3 size: 14 residues.

In its sample, this clonotype is large. This chain links TRBV5-6 with TRBJ2-3; 9 nucleotides line up with TRBD1. This CDR3 comprises 17 residues. The germline gives CDR1 SGHDT, CDR2 YYEEEE. The V gene end was trimmed by 0 bases and the J gene end by 2 bases; junction bases not matched to a gene: 7. The CDR3 is CASSLEQGADTTDTQYF. The CDR3 coding sequence is TGTGCCAGCAGCTTGGAACAGGGGGCCGACACCACAGATACGCAGTATTTT.

By share, this clonotype counts as medium-sized. This chain connects TRBV11-2 to TRBJ1-5; no clear D gene. Trimming cost V 3 bases and J 1 base, with 4 bases left between them. Germline CDR1 reads SGHAT; CDR2 reads FQNNGV. The CDR3 runs to 13 residues. DNA of the CDR3: TGTGCCAGCAGCTTGTCGAGCAATCAGCCCCAGCATTTT. Translating gives CASSLSSNQPQHF.

This clonotype was detected ten times or more. This chain connects TRBV6-5 to TRBJ2-7; D unresolved. CDR1 MNHEY and CDR2 SVGAGI come from the germline V gene. CDR3 length equals 13 residues. Trimming shortened V by 5 bases and J by 7 bases, and 15 bases separated the two germline ends. The CDR3 loop reads CASSPQIFGEQYF. CDR3 in DNA: TGTGCCAGCAGTCCTCAAATTTTTGGGGAGCAGTACTTC.

This clonotype was counted ten times or more. The rearrangement uses TRBV11-2 and TRBJ2-5; TRBD2 might be the D (7 bases). This CDR3 is 14 amino acids long. Germline-derived CDR1 and CDR2 are SGHAT and FQNNGV. The germline V and J ends were trimmed by 5 bases and 4 bases, with 14 bases remaining between them. CDR3 coding DNA: TGTGCCAGCAGCACTTGGGGGGGCGTAGAGACCCAGTACTTC. Protein: CASSTWGGVETQYF. Supplemented by reference TRBV11-2 and TRBJ2-5, the full variable domain reads EAGVAQSPRYKIIEKRQSVAFWCNPISGHATLYWYQQILGQGPKLLIQFQNNGVVDDSQLPKDRFSAERLKGVDSTLKIQPAKLEDSAVYLCASSTWGGVETQYFGPGTRLLVL.

This clonotype was counted at least ten times. The chain's CDR3 is CASSQGPGQGFSGNTIYF. The CDR3 region has the DNA TGTGCCAGCAGCCAAGGGCCGGGACAGGGTTTCTCTGGAAACACCATATATTTT. The genes are TRBV4-2 and TRBJ1-3; 9 positions match TRBD1. The germline gives CDR1 LGHNA, CDR2 YNFKEQ. The CDR3 extends over 18 amino acids. The V and J ends lost 1 base and 0 bases, in that order; junction bases with no gene match: 7.

This clonotype is labeled hyperexpanded. CDR3 DNA: TGTGCCAGCAGTACTTTTAACTATGGCTACACCTTC. Translated, it gives CASSTFNYGYTF. The genes are TRBV27 and TRBJ1-2; D is unresolved. The CDR3 consists of 12 residues. The germline V gene has CDR1 MNHEY and CDR2 SMNVEV (reference sequence). V lost 5 bases to trimming and J lost 1 base, with 5 bases between them.

Ten or more counts support this clonotype. The gene calls are TRBV20-1 and TRBJ2-5; 7 nucleotides align to TRBD2. The germline gives CDR1 DFQATT, CDR2 SNEGSKA (reference sequence). The junction had 11 bases not matched to a gene; V was cut back by 6 bases and J by 4 bases. The CDR3 is made up of 14 amino acids. The CDR3, as DNA: TGCAGTGCACCTACCTTTGGCGGGGGAGAGACCCAGTACTTC. Its translation: CSAPTFGGGETQYF.

This clonotype has more than one count but fewer than ten. The J gene is TRBJ2-5, the V gene TRBV10-1, with a weak D call TRBD1 (5 bases). The length of the CDR3 is 12 residues. V dropped 3 bases and J dropped 7 bases, with 9 bases sitting between them. Germline V gene sequence: CDR1 WNHNN, CDR2 SYGVQD (reference sequence). Written as DNA, the CDR3 is TGCGCCAGCAGTGACCCAACAGGGACCCAGTACTTC. It translates to CASSDPTGTQYF.

This clonotype showed up many times. The rearrangement links TRBV28 to TRBJ2-5; maybe TRBD1 (5 bases). V was shortened by 8 bases and J by 5 bases, with 24 bases between the two germline ends. The length of the CDR3 is 16 residues. Germline-derived CDR1 and CDR2 are MDHEN and SYDVKM. CDR3 residues: CASLEGKGVKGETQYF. The CDR3 DNA reads as TGTGCCAGCCTAGAAGGAAAAGGGGTAAAGGGGGAGACCCAGTACTTC.

This clonotype was counted at least ten times. V gene TRBV6-5 combines with J gene TRBJ2-2; 8 bases align to TRBD1. Losses at the gene ends were 7 bases for V and 8 bases for J; bases not matched to a gene: 9. CDR1 MNHEY and CDR2 SVGAGI come from the germline V gene. The CDR3 runs 14 residues. CDR3 sequence: CASTQTGGGGELFF. The CDR3 coding sequence is TGTGCCAGCACTCAAACAGGGGGTGGGGGGGAGCTGTTTTTT.

By its share, this clonotype is medium-sized (0.01 to 0.1%). The gene calls are TRBV14 and TRBJ1-1; the match to TRBD1 covers 7 bases. CDR1 and CDR2 from the germline V gene are SGHDN and FVKESK. The CDR3 length is 17 residues. The trim removed 7 bases at V and 1 base at J, leaving 15 bases unmatched. The CDR3 DNA sequence: TGTGCCAGCAACCATATCGCAGGGGGAGGCACGAACACTGAAGCTTTCTTT. This sequence encodes CASNHIAGGGTNTEAFF.

Within the sample, this clonotype is hyperexpanded. CDR3 bases: TGTGCCAGTAGCATGACTAGCGGGGGGTTCGAGACCCAGTACTTC. Translated, it gives CASSMTSGGFETQYF. The chain carries TRBV19 and TRBJ2-3, with 13 bases that match TRBD2. Gene TRBJ2-5 matches the end of the DNA better, so the J call may be wrong. CDR3 size: 15 residues. CDR1 and CDR2 (germline): LNHDA, SQIVND (reference sequence).

In this sample, this clonotype turned up a few times. The chain recombines TRBV4-1 with TRBJ2-2, with TRBD2 matching over 14 bases. V shed 1 base, J shed 5 bases, and the junction held 9 bases outside the gene matches. The germline gives CDR1 MGHRA, CDR2 YSYEKL. The CDR3 consists of 19 residues. This CDR3 reads CASSQGTSGGLIGTGELFF. Here the CDR3 DNA reads TGCGCCAGCAGCCAAGGGACTAGCGGGGGGTTAATAGGGACCGGGGAGCTGTTTTTT.

Within the sample, this clonotype is large. This chain links TRBV19 with TRBJ2-1; the D gene is possibly TRBD2 (5 bases). The ends were cut back, 3 bases at V and 9 bases at J, with 9 bases in the middle. Germline V gene sequence: CDR1 LNHDA, CDR2 SQIVND (reference sequence). The CDR3 extends over 12 amino acids. The CDR3 coding sequence is TGTGCCAGTAGTATGGTTCGGGGTGAGCAGTTCTTC. This encodes CASSMVRGEQFF.

This clonotype was detected ten times or more. The CDR3 bases are TGCAGTGCTAGAGGGGACAGGGGGAGATACTACAATGAGCAGTTCTTC. It encodes CSARGDRGRYYNEQFF. The chain carries TRBV20-1 and TRBJ2-1; TRBD1 matches at 11 bases. Germline lookup yields CDR1 DFQATT and CDR2 SNEGSKA (reference sequence). V trimming: 1 base; J trimming: 3 bases; junction bases outside the gene matches: 5. The CDR3 spans 16 residues.

This clonotype was detected a few times. The rearrangement uses TRBV11-2 and TRBJ2-7; the D is unclear. The germline V gene encodes CDR1 SGHAT and CDR2 FQNNGV. Between the trimmed V and J ends, which lost 0 bases and 2 bases, there was a span of 17 bases. The CDR3 is 17 amino acids. Here the CDR3 DNA reads TGTGCCAGCAGCTTAGATCCGTCGAAGCCTCAAGCCTACGAGCAGTACTTC. Translation: CASSLDPSKPQAYEQYF.

This clonotype counts as medium-sized. The chain employs TRBV6-5 and TRBJ1-4, with D unclear. Germline V gene sequence: CDR1 MNHEY, CDR2 SVGAGI. The CDR3 consists of 14 residues. V gave up 9 bases and J gave up 3 bases, with 14 bases separating them. The CDR3 loop reads CASAPGRSNEKLFF. As DNA, the CDR3 is TGTGCCAGTGCTCCCGGGCGATCTAATGAAAAACTGTTTTTT.

In regard to this clonotype: One end of the junction does not line up with germline, which may come from a read error. The chain employs TRBV29-1 and TRBJ2-1, with D possibly being TRBD2 (6 bases). Germline CDR1 and CDR2: SQVTM and ANQGSEA. There are 14 residues in the CDR3. The CDR3 DNA is TGCAGCGTTGACACTCACGGAGGGGAGAACAATGAGCTCTTC. Protein product: CSVDTHGGENNELF.

This clonotype is large (0.1 to 1%) by share. The V call is TRBV7-9, the J call TRBJ2-3, with D tentatively TRBD1 or TRBD2 (5 bases each). The CDR3 sequence is 14 residues long. Germline V gene data show CDR1 as SEHNR and CDR2 as FQNEAQ (reference sequence). The V gene lost 3 bases and the J gene lost 4 bases, with 11 bases spanning the gap. This CDR3 is CASSFDWGSDTQYF. CDR3 nucleotide sequence: TGTGCCAGCAGCTTTGACTGGGGGTCAGATACGCAGTATTTT.

This clonotype is labeled as large. The chain has TRBV5-6 and TRBJ2-1, with 9 bases that match TRBD2. This CDR3 contains 16 residues. Germline V gene sequence: CDR1 SGHDT, CDR2 YYEEEE. The V segment lost 3 bases and the J segment 4 bases; nucleotides outside the gene matches: 8. The DNA of the CDR3 is TGTGCCAGCAGCTCCATCGCGGGGGGGCAGTACAATGAGCAGTTCTTC. Residues: CASSSIAGGQYNEQFF.